This T cell receptor beta chain was documented in a study of cytomegalovirus exposure and HLA in healthy donors (TCRdb year 2017). In terms of the full investigation: According to an earlier analysis of around 600 of the donors, about 170 million T cells yielded 95 million to 140 million unique TCR beta sequences and about 280 Gb of sequence data. An early release that covered fewer than 750 HLA-typed donors contained about 300 gigabases of sequencing data and tens of millions of unique TCR sequences. The genetic ancestry cluster associated with self-reported Caucasian donors included roughly four fifths of the roughly 390 genotyped donors. The study was designed to test whether signatures of past pathogen exposure could be identified by cataloging public T cell receptors. The study profiled the T cell repertoires of 500 to 800 subjects by immunosequencing and related them to cytomegalovirus serostatus. A separate validation cohort of 90 to 150 different subjects was used in addition to the roughly 640-subject first cohort. To predict cytomegalovirus infection status, the study brought together high-throughput TCR immunosequencing, statistical association of individual TCRs with disease status, and machine learning. A later analysis re-examined previously published TCR beta repertoires from about 670 donors and added high-resolution HLA genotyping to investigate patterns of TCR occurrence. The later analysis used no new phenotypic data to find candidate immune exposures, relying instead on TCR beta sequences and their occurrence across donors. To decide whether each TCR beta V gene segment behaved as functional or pseudogenic, an earlier analysis of 587 of the donors relied on high-throughput TCR beta sequencing. Donor age, sex, ethnicity and CMV serostatus were collected together with the repertoire data. A later genetic analysis took genome-wide SNP genotypes for 398 of the 666 donors and used that subset as a discovery cohort. All discovery cohort repertoires had been generated on a single sequencing platform. Class I and class II HLA loci were covered by the typing at four-digit resolution. Typing coverage varied by locus: roughly 629-630 donors for A, B, C, DRB1 and DQB1; approximately 500 for DQA1; approximately 610 for DPA1; roughly 450 for DPB1. Four or five DR-DQ haplotypes were handled as single units for association and clustering, since linkage in the cohort was strong. On average, roughly 200,000 unique TCR beta nucleotide sequences were sequenced per donor among roughly 430 genotyped donors of the cohort, with around 19% of those sequences being non-productive. Overall study results and their limits: When HLA alleles, especially DR and DQ, strongly co-occurred, TCR associations were difficult to assign to individual alleles. According to a later analysis, most CMV-associated TCR beta chains appeared to be HLA-restricted, and the HLA associations seemed to be driven largely by CMV exposure. Only TCR beta chains were sequenced in this cohort, and the absence of alpha or paired-chain data limited detectable features. In vitro tests confirmed that a few of the cytomegalovirus-associated TCR beta chains recognize cytomegalovirus antigens. V-gene and J-gene trimming of TCR beta chains was associated with a missense DCLRE1C variant in a later genetic analysis, and the association was replicated in an independent cohort. Some IMGT-functional V segments, including TRBV6-2 and TRBV6-3, could not be told apart with the 87-base-pair reads, so those segments were excluded. Correlated functional status among segregating V segments might reflect linkage disequilibrium, but an unknown experimental factor could not be ruled out. In a later analysis, TCR association rates were found to vary across HLA loci, with the most associated TCRs seen for DRB1 alleles and the fewest for HLA-C alleles. Several of the top co-occurrence clusters appeared to be linked to parvovirus B19, influenza, CMV and Epstein-Barr virus, according to a later analysis. CMV serostatus was the only immune exposure information available for the cohort. Cytomegalovirus status was reported to be diagnosed by the classifier with high specificity and sensitivity in both the original and validation cohorts. A later genetic analysis reported fewer N-insertions in productive TCRs among donors in an Asian-associated ancestry cluster than the approximately 670-donor mean. The study listed 164 TCR beta chains as associated with cytomegalovirus. A further reported finding was that TCR beta sequences accurately predicted the HLA-A and HLA-B alleles for most subjects in the first cohort. Specific HLA alleles were associated with roughly 16,000 TCR beta sequences at a false discovery rate of 0.05 in a later analysis. A group of highly shared sequence variants was considered likely to be a technical artifact of the sequencing pipeline. The presence/absence analyses assumed that sequencing depth was roughly uniform across donors, and that assumption may not be true. In an earlier analysis of approximately 600 of the donors, most TCR beta V segments were observed in productive rearrangements about 87% or about 30% of the time, broadly matching IMGT annotations. The authors suggested that the approach could potentially be extended to other disease states and immunological phenotypes. Because HLA typing was missing for some donors at each locus, association tests included only the typed subset. Most TCR sequences were seen in very few donors, while some public TCRs were found in many individuals. Some 15 rarely observed V segments, including chromosome 9 orphons, were excluded from the earlier analysis of approximately 500 of the donors because counts were too low. In a later analysis, HLA-associated TCR beta chains showed more clonal expansion and lower generation probabilities than non-associated chains that were equally common.

The cohort comprised hundreds of healthy bone marrow donors. All cohort members were sampled while nominally healthy, although unrecorded immune exposures were likely present. The donor tested CMV seronegative and was one of the 352 seronegative cohort members. A peripheral blood sample was collected from each donor, and TCR beta sequencing was performed on peripheral blood mononuclear cells. Genomic DNA extraction from the blood cell samples was performed with the Qiagen DNeasy Blood Extraction Kit. Libraries came from the immunoSEQ multiplex PCR assay. The multiplex PCR relied on a mix of 60 forward primers for TCR Vbeta segments and 13 reverse primers for TCR Jbeta segments. The CDR3 region of rearranged TCR beta genes was amplified from genomic DNA with a multiplex PCR assay. The Illumina HiSeq System was used to sequence the amplified TCR beta libraries as 87-base-pair reads. Per the original workflow: A later analysis tallied some 79 million unique TCR beta chains across the 666 repertoires, and some 10 million of those chains were shared by two or more donors. Raw reads were error-corrected and collapsed into unique sequences with a nearest-neighbor algorithm that merged closely related sequences to remove PCR and sequencing errors. V, D and J gene segments were assigned by aligning CDR3 sequences to IMGT reference sequences. For a sequence to be retained, at least a six-nucleotide match to both a V gene segment and a J gene segment was required. A rearrangement counted as productive if the CDR3 had no stop codons and remained in frame with V and J, and every other rearrangement counted as non-productive. CDR3 was defined by IMGT convention, running from the second conserved V-encoded cysteine to the conserved J-encoded phenylalanine. Sequences without an unambiguous match to a single V gene segment were excluded from the earlier analysis of several hundred of the donors. An earlier analysis of 587 of the donors called V segments functional above 56.7% productive rearrangements and segregating when the between-donor standard deviation exceeded 5%. A statistical classification framework was built for diagnosing cytomegalovirus status from the catalog of TCR beta chain sequences. A later analysis assigned V and J genes by comparing TCR nucleotide sequences with IMGT/GENE-DB human TR gene sequences. Using the TCRdist pipeline, a later analysis assigned CDR3 sequences along with most-parsimonious VDJ recombination scenarios. In a later analysis, each TCR beta chain was defined by its CDR3 amino acid sequence together with its V-gene family, and reads without a unique V-gene family were excluded. As a way to deal with suspected cross-contamination and a sequencing artifact, a later analysis dropped more than 500 nucleotide sequences that were highly shared and had low generation probability. A later analysis calculated a clonal expansion index for each public chain from normalized within-repertoire ranks of inferred template counts. In a later analysis, generation probabilities were computed using a VDJ recombination model fitted to out-of-frame rearrangements, and the results were checked against IGoR. A later analysis scored TCR-TCR, TCR-HLA and TCR-CMV co-occurrence with hypergeometric tests, applying a repertoire-size bias correction to TCR pairs. A later analysis estimated false discovery rates by permuting HLA or CMV assignments 20 times. A later analysis grouped co-occurring TCRs with DBSCAN, adding TCRdist sequence similarity when clustering within HLA-allele-positive subsets. For co-occurrence clustering, repertoires with fewer than 30,000 or more than 120,000 public chains were excluded, along with four or five repertoires with anomalous nucleotide sharing. TCRdb took this table from immuneACCESS and kept in-frame rearrangements with V and J called. Such tables lack part of the clones; where checked against another copy, unresolved V genes explain under half of the gap, and the rest is unexplained. That table supplies the V and J calls and clone size; D and trimming were determined from the DNA. The sample table lists about 140,000 clones, approximately 84% of them with a count of one. The ten largest clonotypes hold under 2% of the sample.

The CDR3 sequence holds 15 residues, the cysteine and phenylalanine included. Just CDR3 DNA is preserved here, 45 bases in frame from base 1. The junction carries 14 bases between V and J, which are trimmed by 1 base and 4 bases respectively. Per the germline V gene, SGHVS is the CDR1 and FQNEAQ is the CDR2. Remarks on this clone: The clone's antigen remains unknown. Base qualities are missing; no much larger clone stands one base away.

Specimen: PBMCs. The clonotype comes from a woman aged 40-49 years in good health and CMV-seronegative. Recombination joined TRBV7-8 with TRBJ2-7; TRBD2 is perhaps the D gene, given 6 matching bases. In nucleotides, the sequence is TGTGCCAGCAGCTTAGTAGTAGCGGACCTTTACGAGCAGTACTTC. This yields the protein CASSLVVADLYEQYF.